This TCR beta chain was recovered during a study of blood T cell repertoires in COVID-19. Study-wide background: Acute and convalescent COVID-19 specimens originated in the United States, Italy and Spain. T cells, B-cell-depleted T cells, or PBMCs supplied cDNA or gDNA.

The CDR3 is 16 amino acids. J was trimmed by 3 bases and V by 4 bases; bases with no gene match: 9. Germline loops: CDR1 MNHEY, CDR2 SMNVEV (reference sequence). Authors' data handling: Reference gene primers were amplified, and this amplification served to estimate nucleated cell counts. Measured with immunoSEQ multiplex PCR; TCRdb has only the in-frame clones, and not every one. From that table come the V and J calls and clone size; the DNA was used to work out D and trimming. The sample lists about 44,000 clones; over 75% were seen once. This TCR was sampled from a woman aged 40 to 50 with acute or convalescent COVID-19. The chain couples TRBV27 to TRBJ2-1; TRBD1 matches 7 bases. The specimen was peripheral blood. In DNA, the CDR3 is TGTGCCAGCAGTTCTTACAGGGGTATTCACTACAATGAGCAGTTCTTC. Protein sequence: CASSSYRGIHYNEQFF.